Listed below are T cell receptor beta chains from one sample, sequenced in a study of breast tumors, draining lymph nodes, adjacent tissues. One entry per CDR3 protein results from TCRdb running MiXCR on the multiplex PCR reads. The sample records fewer than 200,000 distinct CDR3 sequences, approximately 33% being singletons. The specimen was axillary lymph node tissue. These receptors were taken from a female donor with breast cancer. Some clones in this sample may be carry-over from other donors' samples. The CDR3 runs from the conserved cysteine through the conserved F or W. A D gene is named only where the DNA matches it firmly. Part of the rows lack a size; the others show once, few, many or a class for expanded clones.

size,J,V,D,CDR3,DNA
many,TRBJ2-3,TRBV7-6,-,CASSPFADTQYF,TGTGCCAGCAGCCCCTTCGCAGATACGCAGTATTTT
-,TRBJ1-1,TRBV12-5,-,CASGLTPDGYTEAFF,TGTGCTAGTGGCTTGACCCCCGACGGATACACTGAAGCTTTCTTT
many,TRBJ2-2,TRBV19,TRBD1,CASSPWDSSGGELFF,TGTGCCAGTAGCCCTTGGGACAGTTCAGGCGGGGAGCTGTTTTTT
-,TRBJ2-7,TRBV5-1,-,CASSSKGPSYEQYF,TGCGCCAGCAGCTCAAAGGGACCCTCCTACGAGCAGTACTTC
-,TRBJ2-3,TRBV6-2/TRBV6-3,-,CASRPGAVRTDTQYF,TGTGCCAGCAGGCCAGGGGCTGTGCGGACAGATACGCAGTATTTT
-,TRBJ1-2,TRBV7-3,TRBD1,CASSPRTGPNYGYTF,TGTGCCAGCAGCCCCCGGACAGGGCCCAACTATGGCTACACCTTC
many,TRBJ2-3,TRBV20-1,TRBD2,CSAPRLAGGLTDTQYF,TGCAGTGCTCCCAGACTAGCGGGAGGACTCACAGATACGCAGTATTTT
-,TRBJ1-6,TRBV12-3/TRBV12-4,TRBD1,CASNLGPWTGDSPLHF,TGTGCCAGCAACTTAGGCCCGTGGACAGGAGATTCACCCCTCCACTTT
-,TRBJ2-7,TRBV11-3,-,CASKTGKSSYEQYF,TGTGCCAGCAAAACAGGGAAGAGCTCCTACGAGCAGTACTTC
-,TRBJ2-1,TRBV29-1,TRBD2,CSVSSGGASYNEQFF,TGCAGCGTTTCTAGCGGGGGGGCTTCTTACAATGAGCAGTTCTTC
many,TRBJ1-5,TRBV24-1,-,CATSVNNQPQHF,TGTGCCACCAGTGTCAATAATCAGCCCCAGCATTTT
many,TRBJ1-2,TRBV4-3,TRBD1,CASSEGQGGYGYTF,TGCGCCAGCAGCGAGGGACAGGGCGGTTATGGCTACACCTTC
many,TRBJ1-6,TRBV6-5,-,CATREGGNSPLHF,TGTGCCACCAGGGAGGGGGGTAATTCACCCCTCCACTTT
many,TRBJ2-5,TRBV7-2,-,CASSPRGGHETQYF,TGTGCCAGCAGCCCTAGGGGGGGTCACGAGACCCAGTACTTC
many,TRBJ2-5,TRBV7-2,TRBD2,CASRQAGGPTETQYF,TGTGCCAGCAGGCAAGCGGGAGGGCCTACTGAGACCCAGTACTTC
many,TRBJ2-5,TRBV4-3,-,CASSQDLMGAGRETQYF,TGCGCCAGCAGCCAAGATCTCATGGGAGCAGGGCGAGAGACCCAGTACTTC
-,TRBJ1-2,TRBV2,TRBD1,CASRMQGQGHGYTF,TGTGCCAGCAGAATGCAGGGACAGGGGCATGGCTACACCTTC
many,TRBJ2-3,TRBV9,TRBD2,CASSDGLAISTDTQYF,TGTGCCAGCAGCGACGGACTAGCGATCAGCACAGATACGCAGTATTTT
many,TRBJ2-1,TRBV12-3/TRBV12-4,-,CASVPGSGLGNEQFF,TGTGCCAGCGTACCCGGTAGCGGCCTGGGGAATGAGCAGTTCTTC
many,TRBJ2-7,TRBV4-3,-,CASSPSGDNSYEQYF,TGCGCCAGCAGCCCCTCTGGGGACAACTCCTACGAGCAGTACTTC
many,TRBJ2-6,TRBV28,-,CASRPQASGANVLTF,TGTGCCAGCAGGCCACAGGCCTCTGGGGCCAACGTCCTGACTTTC
-,TRBJ2-3,TRBV5-1,-,CASSLQGSYNEQYF,TGCGCCAGCAGCTTGCAGGGCTCCTACAATGAGCAGTATTTT
many,TRBJ2-2,TRBV10-3,-,CAIKDRPNTGELFF,TGTGCCATCAAGGACCGACCGAACACCGGGGAGCTGTTTTTT
many,TRBJ2-7,TRBV15,TRBD2,CATSRSRGLSGSTYEQYF,TGTGCCACCAGCAGAAGCCGTGGATTGAGCGGGAGCACGTACGAGCAGTACTTC
many,TRBJ2-2,TRBV24-1,TRBD1,CATSETQGAPGELFF,TGTGCCACCAGTGAGACTCAGGGGGCCCCCGGGGAGCTGTTTTTT
few,TRBJ1-2,TRBV19,-,CASSDQGTGYTF,TGTGCCAGTAGTGATCAGGGAACTGGTTACACCTTC
-,TRBJ2-2,TRBV9,-,CASSRPARDTGELFF,TGTGCCAGCAGCAGACCAGCGAGGGACACCGGGGAGCTGTTTTTT
many,TRBJ1-6,TRBV20-1,-,CSARPNSYNSPLHF,TGCAGTGCTAGGCCAAACTCCTATAATTCACCCCTCCACTTT
-,TRBJ1-1,TRBV5-1,-,CASRGGNTEAFF,TGCGCCAGCCGCGGGGGGAACACTGAAGCTTTCTTT
-,TRBJ2-1,TRBV7-9,TRBD2,CASSSGLAVSYNEQFF,TGTGCCAGCAGCTCTGGACTAGCGGTTTCCTACAATGAGCAGTTCTTC
few,TRBJ1-2,TRBV7-9,-,CASSLGRVPRDGYPF,TGTGCCAGCAGCTTAGGCCGGGTCCCGAGGGACGGCTACCCCTTC
many,TRBJ2-2,TRBV6-2/TRBV6-3,TRBD2,CASGSGLAEPANTGELFF,TGTGCCAGCGGGTCGGGACTAGCGGAGCCCGCGAACACCGGGGAGCTGTTTTTT
many,TRBJ2-5,TRBV7-2,TRBD2,CASSFARTSEFRETQYF,TGTGCCAGCAGCTTTGCCCGGACTAGCGAATTCCGGGAGACCCAGTACTTC
many,TRBJ1-2,TRBV12-3/TRBV12-4,-,CASSSDIVGGYTF,TGTGCCAGCAGCTCGGACATCGTCGGGGGCTACACCTTC
-,TRBJ1-2,TRBV5-6,-,CASSLGQAHYGYTF,TGTGCCAGCAGCTTGGGACAGGCCCACTATGGCTACACCTTC
many,TRBJ2-5,TRBV20-1,-,CTRGGEETQYF,TGCACTAGGGGGGGCGAAGAGACCCAGTACTTC
many,TRBJ2-5,TRBV30,-,CAWSAGHQETQYF,TGTGCCTGGAGTGCGGGACACCAAGAGACCCAGTACTTC
few,TRBJ1-1,TRBV5-1,TRBD1,CASGDRGDGAFF,TGCGCCAGCGGCGACAGGGGGGACGGAGCTTTCTTT
-,TRBJ2-3,TRBV28,-,CASSLLGGTSTDTQYF,TGTGCCAGCAGTTTATTAGGAGGGACTAGCACAGATACGCAGTATTTT
-,TRBJ2-1,TRBV20-1,TRBD2,CSARERGLAAHSYNEQFF,TGCAGTGCTAGAGAACGAGGTCTAGCGGCCCACTCCTACAATGAGCAGTTCTTC
many,TRBJ1-6,TRBV2,-,CASGAEIQFGNSPLHF,TGTGCCAGCGGAGCCGAAATCCAATTCGGGAATTCACCCCTCCACTTT
many,TRBJ1-2,TRBV19,-,CASSMGIWNYGYTF,TGTGCCAGTAGTATGGGGATTTGGAACTATGGCTACACCTTC
many,TRBJ2-2,TRBV11-3,-,CASSGVYAGELFF,TGTGCCAGCAGCGGGGTATACGCCGGGGAGCTGTTTTTT
-,TRBJ1-1,TRBV7-6,-,CASSPRQDTEAFF,TGTGCCAGCAGCCCCCGACAGGACACTGAAGCTTTCTTT
many,TRBJ1-2,TRBV5-1,-,CASSYGGGYTF,TGCGCCAGCAGTTACGGGGGGGGCTACACCTTC
-,TRBJ2-2,TRBV29-1,TRBD1,CSKTWRGQGGF,TGCAGCAAAACCTGGAGAGGACAGGGTGGATTT
many,TRBJ1-2,TRBV20-1,TRBD1,CSARVPGQGSYGYTF,TGCAGTGCTAGAGTCCCGGGACAGGGTTCCTATGGCTACACCTTC
many,TRBJ1-5,TRBV4-3,TRBD1,CASSPGTGGDNQPQHF,TGCGCCAGCAGCCCCGGGACAGGGGGAGACAATCAGCCCCAGCATTTT
many,TRBJ2-5,TRBV4-1,-,CASSQGHGGLSAQYF,TGCGCCAGCAGCCAAGGGCACGGGGGTCTATCGGCCCAGTACTTC
-,TRBJ1-1,TRBV7-2,-,CASSSPQMNTEAFF,TGTGCCAGCAGCTCACCGCAGATGAACACTGAAGCTTTCTTT
once,TRBJ1-3,TRBV10-1,TRBD1,CASSETQGANTIYF,TGCGCCAGCAGTGAGACCCAGGGGGCAAACACCATATATTTT
few,TRBJ2-7,TRBV6-5,-,CASSHANTYEQYF,TGTGCCAGCAGTCACGCGAACACCTACGAGCAGTACTTC
many,TRBJ1-5,TRBV18,TRBD1,CASSPYQGDGQPQHF,TGTGCCAGCTCACCCTACCAGGGGGACGGGCAGCCCCAGCATTTT
few,TRBJ1-4,TRBV15,-,CATSRDPSDEKLFF,TGTGCCACCAGCAGAGATCCTTCGGATGAAAAACTGTTTTTT
many,TRBJ2-7,TRBV6-1,-,CASSEPDLGGEAYEQYF,TGTGCCAGCAGTGAACCCGACCTGGGGGGCGAAGCCTACGAGCAGTACTTC
-,TRBJ1-2,TRBV29-1,-,CSVKPLGYTF,TGCAGCGTTAAACCCCTTGGTTACACCTTC
many,TRBJ2-3,TRBV24-1,TRBD2,CATSDPLAGATDTQYF,TGTGCCACCAGTGACCCACTAGCGGGAGCAACAGATACGCAGTATTTT
many,TRBJ2-1,TRBV12-3/TRBV12-4,-,CASSSGTLISYNEQFF,TGTGCCAGCAGTTCAGGGACTTTGATCTCCTACAATGAGCAGTTCTTC